This TCR beta chain derives from a study of T cell responses to AZD1222 COVID-19 vaccine. Study results and caveats: Baseline serology detected seropositivity in only six AZD1222 recipients. Reportedly, nearly half of unique spike TCRs recognized epitopes outside B.1.351/B.1.1.7 mutations.

As to this clone: Its antigen remains unknown.

CDR3 length: 12 amino acids. Per germline, CDR1 MNHNS and CDR2 SASEGT. Profiling relied on immunoSEQ multiplex PCR, and the TCRdb table lists in-frame clones only, not all of them. The table shows approximately 76,000 clones, with approximately 89% occurring only once. This TCR derives from an adult in good health. The V call is TRBV6-1, the J call TRBJ1-2, with D hard to call. Sequenced here: peripheral blood, sampled on day 0 of AZD1222 vaccination. CDR3 residues: CVAGRPNYGYTF. In nucleotides, the CDR3 is TGTGTCGCGGGCAGGCCTAACTATGGCTACACCTTC.